These 17 T cell receptor beta chains share one sample of origin, sequenced in a study of kidney transplant recipient with SARS-CoV-2 infection. MiXCR, run by TCRdb on the reads, gives a single entry per CDR3 protein. Of roughly 230,000 distinct CDR3 sequences in the sample, about 30% were seen once. Here the sequenced sample was a blood sample, taken at baseline and on day 111 from a kidney transplant recipient. These receptors were collected from a young adult male patient who had COVID-19 and was a kidney transplant recipient. Some T cells may trace back to the graft donor.

This clonotype has just a few counts. The chain has TRBV6-5 and TRBJ2-1, with 9 bases aligning to TRBD2. CDR3 length equals 14 residues. V was clipped by 7 bases and J by 2 bases; unmatched bases: 3. The germline V gene encodes CDR1 MNHEY and CDR2 SVGAGI. The CDR3 DNA sequence: TGTGCCAGCACTGCGGGGGGGGCCTACAATGAGCAGTTCTTC. Its translation: CASTAGGAYNEQFF.

For this clonotype: A much more abundant neighbour one base away suggests this may be a read error. The rearrangement joins TRBV30 to TRBJ2-5; D is unresolved. CDR3 length: 11 amino acids. Looked up from germline, CDR1 is GTSNPN and CDR2 is SVGIG (reference sequence). V was cut by 5 bases and J by 5 bases, with 9 bases left in between. The CDR3 DNA is TGTGCCTGGCAAAAAACGGAGACCCAGTACTTC. Its translation is CAWQKTETQYF.

This clonotype was observed at least ten times. The chain employs TRBV3-1 and TRBJ1-1; D is ambiguous. The V gene lost 5 bases and the J gene lost 4 bases, with 23 bases spanning the gap. Per germline, CDR1 LGHDT and CDR2 YNNKEL (reference sequence). The CDR3 covers 17 residues. CDR3 bases: TGTGCCAGCAGCGAGGGTACTCCCATTTCAATTCGCACTGAAGCTTTCTTT. Its translation is CASSEGTPISIRTEAFF.

This clonotype was seen many times. The rearrangement joins TRBV14 to TRBJ1-2; D unresolved. The CDR3 length is 14 residues. The V gene's germline CDR1 is SGHDN and CDR2 FVKESK. Deletions cut 1 base from V and 4 bases from J, with 10 bases between. The CDR3 sequence: CASSQGGRPYGYTF. The CDR3 DNA reads as TGTGCCAGCAGCCAAGGTGGGAGGCCCTATGGCTACACCTTC.

This clonotype was seen only a few times. The V and J genes are TRBV6-2 or TRBV6-3 and TRBJ2-7; a weak D match, TRBD1 (5 bases). Germline values: CDR1 MNHEY, CDR2 SVGEGT. The CDR3 has 14 residues. V shed 5 bases and J shed 1 base, with 12 bases lying between them. This CDR3 reads CASSTRTFSYEQYV. In nucleotides, the CDR3 is TGTGCCAGCAGTACGAGGACATTTTCCTACGAGCAGTACGTC.

About this clonotype: This sequence may be a read error, since a much larger clone differs from it by one base. This chain uses TRBV15 with TRBJ1-2; D is ambiguous. This CDR3 is 17 amino acids long. In germline, CDR1 is LNHNV, CDR2 YYDKDF (reference sequence). The CDR3 loop reads CATSVTVRCGKTYGYAF. The CDR3 nucleotides read TGTGCCACCAGCGTAACGGTAAGGTGTGGAAAGACCTATGGCTACGCCTTC.

The table lists this clonotype with many counts. The CDR3 DNA reads TGTGCCAGCAGCCAGCAGGGGTGGCAGCCCCAGCATTTT. It translates to CASSQQGWQPQHF. This chain joins TRBV3-1 and TRBJ1-5, with D perhaps matching TRBD1 (6 bases). The CDR3 runs to 13 residues. Germline values: CDR1 LGHDT, CDR2 YNNKEL (reference sequence). V was cut by 3 bases and J by 7 bases, with 10 bases left in between.

This clonotype has ten or more counts. The rearrangement joins TRBV20-1 to TRBJ2-5; D assignment may be TRBD1 or TRBD2 (6 bases each). Trimming left V 7 bases short and J 3 bases short, with 15 bases between. CDR1 is DFQATT, CDR2 SNEGSKA, per germline (reference sequence). CDR3 length: 13 residues. The CDR3: CSVRGPVKETQYF. The DNA of the CDR3 is TGCAGTGTACGGGGGCCAGTAAAAGAGACCCAGTACTTC.

A word on this clonotype: Because the CDR3 is missing its conserved closing phenylalanine or tryptophan, this is likely a read error. The chain uses TRBV7-2 and TRBJ1-3; 9 bases map to TRBD1. Germline V CDR1 and CDR2: SGHTA, FQGNSA. V was clipped by 5 bases and J by 3 bases; unmatched bases: 5. The CDR3 totals 15 residues. CDR3 DNA sequence: TGTGCCAGCAGCGCCCGGACAGGGGATGGAAACACCATATATCTT. Amino acid sequence: CASSARTGDGNTIYL.

This clonotype was observed many times. The CDR3 spells CASSPLAGGSDEQYF. The CDR3 DNA reads TGTGCCAGCAGCCCACTAGCGGGGGGCTCAGACGAGCAGTACTTC. V gene TRBV7-9 combines with J gene TRBJ2-7, with TRBD2 matching 12 bases. The junction had 7 bases not matched to a gene; V was cut back by 5 bases and J by 5 bases. CDR3 size: 15 residues. Germline V gives CDR1 SEHNR, CDR2 FQNEAQ (reference sequence).

As for this clonotype: A much larger clonotype is one base distant, so this may be a read error. V is TRBV10-3 and J is TRBJ2-7; a possible D gene is TRBD2 (6 bases). V was clipped by 4 bases and J by 3 bases, with 19 bases between them. This CDR3 is 16 amino acids long. Germline V CDR1 and CDR2: ENHRY, SYGVKD. DNA for the CDR3: TGTGCCATCAGTGTGCCCACAAGTAGCGGCGGCTACGAGCAGTACTTC. This gives the protein CAISVPTSSGGYEQYF.

Points on this clonotype: This may be a read error, as it is one base from a much larger clone. The chain uses TRBV11-3 and TRBJ1-2, with D unclear. CDR1 and CDR2 from the germline V gene are SGHNT and YENEEA. This CDR3 has 17 residues. The V end lost 5 bases, the J end lost 4 bases, and 23 bases lay between the germline ends. The CDR3 is CASSRVYDLGRTYGYTF. The CDR3 DNA reads TGTGCCAGCAGCAGGGTGTACGATCTCGGAAGGACCTATGGCTACACCTTC. Combining the CDR3 with reference TRBV11-3 and TRBJ1-2 gives the whole variable domain EAGVVQSPRYKIIEKKQPVAFWCNPISGHNTLYWYLQNLGQGPELLIRYENEEAVDDSQLPKDRFSAERLKGVDSTLKIQPAELGDSAVYLCASSRVYDLGRTYGYTFGSGTRLTVV.

This clonotype was recorded once. A much larger clone differs from this one at a single base, so this may be a read error. The chain has TRBV3-2 and TRBJ2-1. TRBV3-2 is a known pseudogene. The CDR3 runs to 12 residues. The DNA of the CDR3 is TGTGCCAGCAGCCGAGTCGGAAATAACGAGTTCTTC. This gives the protein CASSRVGNNEFF.

The chain has TRBV3-1 and TRBJ2-3, with TRBD2 matching over 8 bases. J was trimmed by 5 bases and V by 0 bases; bases with no gene match: 7. This CDR3 is 16 amino acids long. Germline V gives CDR1 LGHDT, CDR2 YNNKEL (reference sequence). The CDR3 DNA reads as TGTGCCAGCAGCCAAGATTGGCGGGAGGCCATAGATACGCAGTATTTT. Encoded protein: CASSQDWREAIDTQYF.

This clonotype was seen repeatedly, ten times or more. This rearrangement joins TRBV28 to TRBJ2-5, with TRBD2 as a possible D gene (6 bases). Trimming shortened V by 4 bases and J by 3 bases, and 15 bases separated the two germline ends. From germline, CDR1 is MDHEN and CDR2 SYDVKM. The CDR3 sequence is 15 residues long. The CDR3 is CASSWPQGGEETQYF. The CDR3 nucleotides read TGTGCCAGCAGTTGGCCTCAAGGCGGGGAAGAGACCCAGTACTTC.

The sample holds many counts of this clonotype. V usage is TRBV6-2 or TRBV6-3 and J usage is TRBJ2-7; maybe TRBD2 (6 bases). Germline values: CDR1 MNHEY, CDR2 SVGEGT. CDR3 length: 16 residues. The V end was cut by 2 bases, the J end by 5 bases, with 19 bases between. The CDR3 protein is CASSYGEDNFPNEQYF. CDR3 in DNA: TGTGCCAGCAGTTACGGGGAGGACAATTTTCCCAACGAGCAGTACTTC.

This clonotype was observed many times. The chain joins TRBV19 to TRBJ1-2; D possibly corresponds to TRBD1 (6 bases). Germline CDR1 reads LNHDA; CDR2 reads SQIVND (reference sequence). Trimming removed 3 bases from V and 1 base from J, with 12 bases in between. The CDR3 contains 15 residues. The CDR3 bases are TGTGCCAGTAGTATCGGGTTGGGACATAACTATGGCTACACCTTC. As protein: CASSIGLGHNYGYTF.